These T cell receptor beta chains were read from a single sample in a study of T cell responses to AZD1222 COVID-19 vaccine. Sequenced by immunoSEQ multiplex PCR; TCRdb stores in-frame clones only, minus some. Counted here are some 130,000 clones, almost 85% occurring once; the ten biggest clones make up under 8%. The input for sequencing was peripheral blood, taken 28 days after the second dose of the MenACWY control vaccine. Receptors originate from an adult who received the MenACWY meningococcal vaccine as a control. The CDR3 runs from the conserved cysteine through the conserved F or W. The D gene is left open where the match is weak.

>TRBJ2-1|TRBV5-4|13|.
CASSLERRNEQFF
TGTGCCAGCAGCTTGGAGCGACGGAATGAGCAGTTCTTC
>TRBJ2-3|TRBV12-3/TRBV12-4|13|.
CASSPDSTDTQYF
TGTGCCAGCAGTCCCGATAGCACAGATACGCAGTATTTT
>TRBJ2-2|TRBV5-8|15|.
CASSLGQVNTGELFF
TGTGCCAGCAGCTTGGGACAGGTGAACACCGGGGAGCTGTTTTTT
>TRBJ1-2|TRBV27|15|.
CASSATGSLNYGYTF
TGTGCCAGCAGTGCCACAGGGTCCTTAAACTATGGCTACACCTTC
>TRBJ2-5|TRBV9|16|TRBD1
CASSLGQGVSRETQYF
TGTGCCAGCAGCCTCGGACAGGGGGTATCGAGGGAGACCCAGTACTTC
>TRBJ2-3|TRBV2|15|TRBD2
CASSVGLAGVDTQYF
TGTGCCAGCAGTGTGGGACTAGCGGGAGTAGATACGCAGTATTTT
>TRBJ1-5|TRBV18|15|.
CASSPNTGRDQPQHF
TGTGCCAGCTCACCAAACACAGGGCGGGATCAGCCCCAGCATTTT
>TRBJ2-1|TRBV6-5|15|TRBD1
CASRPGQGVYNEQFF
TGTGCCAGCAGACCGGGACAGGGAGTTTACAATGAGCAGTTCTTC
>TRBJ2-7|TRBV4-2|14|TRBD2
CASKEAGGPGEQYF
TGTGCCAGCAAGGAAGCGGGAGGGCCGGGGGAGCAGTACTTC
>TRBJ1-3|TRBV5-4|17|.
CASSSRRLGGGGNTIYF
TGTGCCAGCAGCTCAAGGAGATTGGGAGGAGGCGGAAACACCATATATTTT